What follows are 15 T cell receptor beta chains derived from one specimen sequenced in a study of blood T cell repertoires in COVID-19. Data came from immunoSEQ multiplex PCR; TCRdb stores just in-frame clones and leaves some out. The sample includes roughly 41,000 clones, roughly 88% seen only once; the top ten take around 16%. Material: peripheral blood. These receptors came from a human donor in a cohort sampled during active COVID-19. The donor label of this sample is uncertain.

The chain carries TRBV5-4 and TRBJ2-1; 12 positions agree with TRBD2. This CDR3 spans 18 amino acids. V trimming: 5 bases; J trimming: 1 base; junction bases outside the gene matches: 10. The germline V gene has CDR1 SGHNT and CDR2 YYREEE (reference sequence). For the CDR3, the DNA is TGTGCCAGCAGAGCTAGCGGGGGGGCCACTTCTTCCTACAATGAGCAGTTCTTC. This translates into CASRASGGATSSYNEQFF.

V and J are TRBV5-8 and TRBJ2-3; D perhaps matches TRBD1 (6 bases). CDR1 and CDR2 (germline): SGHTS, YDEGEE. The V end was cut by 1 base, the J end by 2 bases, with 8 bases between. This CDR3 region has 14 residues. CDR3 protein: CASSLWGLTDTQYF. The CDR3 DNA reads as TGTGCCAGCAGCTTGTGGGGGCTCACAGATACGCAGTATTTT.

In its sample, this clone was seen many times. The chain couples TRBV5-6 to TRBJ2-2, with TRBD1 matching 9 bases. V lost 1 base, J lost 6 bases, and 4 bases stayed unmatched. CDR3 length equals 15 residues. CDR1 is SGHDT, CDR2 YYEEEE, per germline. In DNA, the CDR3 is TGTGCCAGCAGCTTGCCGGGACAGGGTTCCGGGGAGCTGTTTTTT. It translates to CASSLPGQGSGELFF.

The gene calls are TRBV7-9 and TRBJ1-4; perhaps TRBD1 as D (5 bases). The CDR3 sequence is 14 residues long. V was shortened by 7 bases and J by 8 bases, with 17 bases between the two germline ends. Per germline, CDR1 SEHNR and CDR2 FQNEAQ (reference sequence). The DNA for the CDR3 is TGTGCCAGCATCCCGGGGGGTAAGGAAGAAAAACTGTTTTTT. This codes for CASIPGGKEEKLFF.

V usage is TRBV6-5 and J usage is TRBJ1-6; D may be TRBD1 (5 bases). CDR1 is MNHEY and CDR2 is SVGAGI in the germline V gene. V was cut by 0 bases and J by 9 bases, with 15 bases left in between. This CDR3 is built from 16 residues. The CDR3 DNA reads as TGTGCCAGCAGTTACTCTCAGGGTCAAAGTAGTTCACCCCTCCACTTT. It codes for CASSYSQGQSSSPLHF.

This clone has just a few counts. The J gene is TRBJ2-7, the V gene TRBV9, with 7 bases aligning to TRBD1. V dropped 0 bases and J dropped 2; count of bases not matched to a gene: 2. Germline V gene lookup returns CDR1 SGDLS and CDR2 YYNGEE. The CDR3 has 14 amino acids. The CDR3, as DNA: TGTGCCAGCAGCGTAGGTCAGGGGGCCTACGAGCAGTACTTC. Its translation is CASSVGQGAYEQYF.

The CDR3 here is CASSDMGSPSQPQHF. The CDR3 DNA sequence: TGTGCCAGCAGTGATATGGGCTCTCCGTCTCAGCCCCAGCATTTT. The chain is built from TRBV2 and TRBJ1-5; unclear D gene. The CDR3 length is 15 residues. V lost 3 bases, J lost 6 bases, and 15 bases lay in between. The germline V gene encodes CDR1 SNHLY and CDR2 FYNNEI. Full variable domain (rest looked up from reference TRBV2 and TRBJ1-5): EPEVTQTPSHQVTQMGQEVILRCVPISNHLYFYWYRQILGQKVEFLVSFYNNEISEKSEIFDDQFSVERPDGSNFTLKIRSTKLEDSAMYFCASSDMGSPSQPQHFGDGTRLSIL.

The CDR3 DNA follows: TGTGCCACGGGGGACAGGGGATCAGAAGCTTTCTTT. It is translated as CATGDRGSEAFF. This chain joins TRBV7-8 and TRBJ1-1; 10 nucleotides line up with TRBD1. The CDR3 is 12 residues long. The germline V gene encodes CDR1 SGHVS and CDR2 FQNEAQ. J was trimmed by 8 bases and V by 10 bases; bases with no gene match: 7.

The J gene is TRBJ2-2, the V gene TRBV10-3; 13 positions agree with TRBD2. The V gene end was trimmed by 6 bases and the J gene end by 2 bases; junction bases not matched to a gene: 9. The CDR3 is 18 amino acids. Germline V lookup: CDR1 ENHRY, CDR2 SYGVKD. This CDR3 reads CAIRTTSGGPLNTGELFF. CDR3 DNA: TGTGCCATCAGGACGACTAGCGGGGGGCCCCTTAACACCGGGGAGCTGTTTTTT.

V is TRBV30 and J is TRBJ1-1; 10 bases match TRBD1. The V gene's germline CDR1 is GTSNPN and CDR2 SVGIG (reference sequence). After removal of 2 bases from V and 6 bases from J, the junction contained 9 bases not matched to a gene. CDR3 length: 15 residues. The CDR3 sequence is CAWSITTGGGSEAFF. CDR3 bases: TGTGCCTGGAGTATAACGACAGGGGGCGGTTCTGAAGCTTTCTTT.

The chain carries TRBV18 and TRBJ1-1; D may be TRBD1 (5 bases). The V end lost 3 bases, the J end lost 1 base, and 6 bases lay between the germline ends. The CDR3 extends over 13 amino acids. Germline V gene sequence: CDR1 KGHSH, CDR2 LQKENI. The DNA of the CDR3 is TGTGCCAGCTCACCCCAGGGGAACACTGAAGCTTTCTTT. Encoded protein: CASSPQGNTEAFF.

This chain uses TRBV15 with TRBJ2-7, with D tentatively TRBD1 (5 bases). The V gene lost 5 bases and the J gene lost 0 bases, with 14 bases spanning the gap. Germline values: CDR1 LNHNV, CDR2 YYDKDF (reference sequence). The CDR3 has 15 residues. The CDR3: CATSSSTASSYEQYF. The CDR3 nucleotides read TGTGCCACCAGCTCTTCGACAGCCAGCTCCTACGAGCAGTACTTC.

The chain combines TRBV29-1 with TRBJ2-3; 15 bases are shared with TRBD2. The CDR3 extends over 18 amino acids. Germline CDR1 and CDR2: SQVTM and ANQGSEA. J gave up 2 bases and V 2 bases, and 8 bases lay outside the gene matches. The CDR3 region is CSVELFGTSGGNTDTQYF. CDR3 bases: TGCAGCGTTGAACTATTCGGGACTAGCGGGGGGAACACAGATACGCAGTATTTT.

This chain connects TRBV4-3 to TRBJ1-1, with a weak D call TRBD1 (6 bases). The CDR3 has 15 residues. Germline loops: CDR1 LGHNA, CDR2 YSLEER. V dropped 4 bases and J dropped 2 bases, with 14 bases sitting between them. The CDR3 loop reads CASSLDGQLNTEAFF. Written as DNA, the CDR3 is TGCGCCAGCAGCCTAGACGGACAGTTAAACACTGAAGCTTTCTTT.

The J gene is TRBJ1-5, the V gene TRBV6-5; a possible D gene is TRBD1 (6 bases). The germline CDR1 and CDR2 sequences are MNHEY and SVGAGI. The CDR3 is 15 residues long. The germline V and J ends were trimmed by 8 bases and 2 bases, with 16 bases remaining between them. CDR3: CASGQGSMGNQPQHF. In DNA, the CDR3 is TGTGCCAGCGGCCAGGGGAGTATGGGCAATCAGCCCCAGCATTTT.